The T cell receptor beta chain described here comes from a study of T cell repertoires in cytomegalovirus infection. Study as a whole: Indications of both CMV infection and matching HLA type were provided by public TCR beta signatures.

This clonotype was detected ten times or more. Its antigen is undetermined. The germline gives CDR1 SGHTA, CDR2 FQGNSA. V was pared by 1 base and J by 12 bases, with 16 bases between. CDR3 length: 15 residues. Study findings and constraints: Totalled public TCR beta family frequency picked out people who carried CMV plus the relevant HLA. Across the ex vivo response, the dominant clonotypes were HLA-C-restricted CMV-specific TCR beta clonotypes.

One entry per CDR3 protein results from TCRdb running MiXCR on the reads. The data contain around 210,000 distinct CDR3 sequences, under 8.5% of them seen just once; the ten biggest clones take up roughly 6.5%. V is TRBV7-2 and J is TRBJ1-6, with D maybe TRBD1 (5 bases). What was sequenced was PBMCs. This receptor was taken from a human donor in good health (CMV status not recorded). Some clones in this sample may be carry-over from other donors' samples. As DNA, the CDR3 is TGTGCCAGCAGCTTAGGGTTGGGGGGTCACGGACCCCTCCACTTT. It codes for CASSLGLGGHGPLHF.